This T cell receptor (beta chain) was sequenced during a study of cytomegalovirus exposure and HLA in healthy donors (dated by TCRdb to 2017 to 2019). With respect to the entire study: In an earlier analysis of 587 of the donors, less than 350 Gb of sequence data and 90 million to 130 million unique TCR beta sequences from 180 million or so T cells were reported. Donor age, sex, ethnicity and CMV serostatus were compiled together with the repertoire data. The study aimed to test whether signatures of past pathogen exposure could be identified by cataloging public T cell receptors. Of the 350 to 400 genotyped donors, approximately 82% fell in the genetic ancestry cluster associated with self-reported Caucasian donors. Across some 400 genotyped donors of the cohort, an average of approximately 240,000 unique TCR beta nucleotide sequences per donor were sequenced, and approximately 19% of those sequences were non-productive. Rather than using new phenotypic data, the later analysis identified candidate immune exposures from TCR beta sequences and from how often those sequences occurred across donors. High-throughput TCR immunosequencing, statistical association of individual TCRs with disease status, and machine learning were combined to predict cytomegalovirus infection status. Along with the roughly 670-subject first cohort, a separate validation cohort of over a hundred different subjects was used. All discovery cohort repertoires had been generated on a single sequencing platform. Using immunosequencing, the study profiled T cell repertoires from roughly 650 subjects and related those repertoires to cytomegalovirus serostatus. In an earlier analysis of 500 to 650 of the donors, high-throughput TCR beta sequencing was used to judge whether each TCR beta V gene segment behaved as functional or pseudogenic. Four to six DR-DQ haplotypes were handled as single units for association and clustering, since linkage in the cohort was strong. In a later analysis, previously published TCR beta repertoires from fewer than 750 donors were re-analyzed and high-resolution HLA genotyping was added so that TCR occurrence patterns could be studied. In a later genetic analysis, genome-wide SNP genotypes for about 55% of the roughly 700 donors were used, and that subset was treated as a discovery cohort. HLA typing included class I and class II loci at four-digit resolution. An early release covering some 640 HLA-typed donors comprised about 300 gigabases of sequencing data and about 90 million unique TCR sequences. Typing coverage differed by locus: A, B, C, DRB1 and DQB1 were typed in about 629-630 donors, DQA1 in 500 to 550, DPA1 in 600 to 610, and DPB1 in 450 to 490. Points the paper makes about the study in general: Because counts were too low, about 15 rarely observed V segments, including chromosome 9 orphons, were left out of the earlier analysis of about 620 of the donors. Some IMGT-functional V segments, including TRBV6-2 and TRBV6-3, could not be told apart with the 87-base-pair reads, so those segments were excluded. In an earlier analysis of around 500 of the donors, most TCR beta V segments appeared in productive rearrangements about 87% or about 30% of the time, broadly matching IMGT annotations. Assigning TCR associations to individual alleles was difficult when HLA alleles, especially DR and DQ, strongly co-occurred. In vitro tests confirmed that three of the cytomegalovirus-associated TCR beta chains recognize cytomegalovirus antigens. Most TCR sequences were seen in very few donors, while some public TCRs were found in many individuals. In a later analysis, most CMV-associated TCR beta chains were found to appear HLA-restricted, with HLA associations seemingly driven largely by CMV exposure. A later analysis reported that several top co-occurrence clusters appeared linked to parvovirus B19, influenza, CMV and Epstein-Barr virus. The presence/absence analyses assumed that sequencing depth was roughly uniform across donors, and that assumption may not be true. Only TCR beta chains were sequenced in this cohort, and the absence of alpha or paired-chain data limited detectable features. Because some donors lacked HLA typing at each locus, the association tests relied only on the typed subset. At a false discovery rate of 0.05, a later analysis linked 15,000 to 20,000 TCR beta sequences to specific HLA alleles. For the cohort, immune exposure information was limited to CMV serostatus. A later analysis found that TCR association rates varied across HLA loci, with DRB1 alleles showing the most associated TCRs and HLA-C alleles the fewest. Linkage disequilibrium might explain the correlated functional status among segregating V segments, but an unknown experimental factor could not be excluded. In the study, roughly 160 TCR beta chains were listed as associated with cytomegalovirus. Compared with the approximately 710-donor mean, donors in an Asian-associated ancestry cluster had fewer N-insertions in productive TCRs, according to a later genetic analysis. The authors suggested that the approach could potentially be extended to other disease states and immunological phenotypes. A later analysis found that HLA-associated TCR beta chains were more clonally expanded and had lower generation probabilities than equally common non-associated chains. An association between a missense DCLRE1C variant and V-gene and J-gene trimming of TCR beta chains was found in a later genetic analysis and replicated in an independent cohort. A cluster of highly shared sequence variants was judged likely to represent a technical artifact of the sequencing pipeline. A further reported finding was that TCR beta sequences accurately predicted the HLA-A and HLA-B alleles for most subjects in the first cohort. The classifier was reported to diagnose cytomegalovirus status with high specificity and sensitivity in both the original cohort and the validation cohort.

Receptor libraries were prepared by the immunoSEQ multiplex PCR assay. For the multiplex PCR, a mixture combining 60 forward primers for TCR Vbeta segments and 13 reverse primers for TCR Jbeta segments was used. A multiplex PCR assay on genomic DNA amplified the CDR3 region of rearranged TCR beta genes. The Illumina HiSeq System was used to sequence the amplified TCR beta libraries as 87-base-pair reads. In the original analysis: A later analysis counted about 80 million unique TCR beta chains across the roughly 700 repertoires, and around 9.9 million of these chains were shared by at least two donors. To remove PCR and sequencing errors, raw reads were error-corrected and collapsed into unique sequences using a nearest-neighbor algorithm that merged closely related sequences. Alignment of CDR3 sequences to IMGT reference sequences was used to assign V, D and J gene segments. Each retained sequence needed at least a six-nucleotide match to both a V gene segment and a J gene segment. A rearrangement was called productive if the CDR3 had no stop codons and remained in frame with V and J, and every other rearrangement was called non-productive. Following IMGT convention, CDR3 was defined as the stretch from the second conserved V-encoded cysteine up to the conserved J-encoded phenylalanine. The earlier analysis of approximately 500 of the donors excluded sequences that lacked an unambiguous match to a single V gene segment. An earlier analysis of 500 to 700 of the donors classified V segments as functional when productive rearrangements were above 56.7% and as segregating when the standard deviation between donors was above 5%. A statistical classification framework was built for diagnosing cytomegalovirus status from the catalog of TCR beta chain sequences. In a later analysis, TCR nucleotide sequences were compared against IMGT/GENE-DB human TR gene sequences so that V and J genes could be assigned. In a later analysis, CDR3 sequences and most-parsimonious VDJ recombination scenarios were assigned using the TCRdist pipeline. In a later analysis, each TCR beta chain was defined by its CDR3 amino acid sequence together with its V-gene family, and reads lacking a unique V-gene family were excluded. In a later analysis, approximately 640 highly shared, low-generation-probability nucleotide sequences were removed to address suspected cross-contamination and a sequencing artifact. In a later analysis, a clonal expansion index for each public chain was calculated from normalized within-repertoire ranks of inferred template counts. A later analysis computed generation probabilities with a VDJ recombination model fitted to out-of-frame rearrangements, and checked the results against IGoR. Hypergeometric tests were used in a later analysis to score TCR-TCR, TCR-HLA and TCR-CMV co-occurrence, with a repertoire-size bias correction applied to the TCR pairs. A later analysis estimated false discovery rates by permuting HLA or CMV assignments 20 times. In a later analysis, co-occurring TCRs were grouped with DBSCAN, and TCRdist sequence similarity was added when clustering was performed within HLA-allele-positive subsets. For co-occurrence clustering, repertoires with fewer than 30,000 or more than 120,000 public chains were excluded, along with four or five repertoires with anomalous nucleotide sharing. This is the immuneACCESS table as TCRdb keeps it, with only in-frame sequences that have V and J called. A part of the clones is gone; compared with another copy, unresolved V genes explain less than half, and the rest is unexplained. V, J and clone size reflect that table, while D and trimming were determined from the DNA. The sample table records some 130,000 clones; around 77% of these occur just once. The top ten clonotypes cover approximately 2% of the sample.

A note on this clone: Its antigen remains undetermined. One base away there is no much larger clone; base qualities are not given.

From the germline V gene (reference sequence), CDR1 is MNHEY and CDR2 is SMNVEV. There are 17 amino acids in the CDR3, from cysteine to phenylalanine inclusive. Kept here is only the CDR3 DNA, which spans 51 bases and is read in frame from base 1. V is cut back by 1 base and J by 0 bases, with 9 bases in the junction unmatched. The cohort consisted of 670 or so healthy bone marrow donors. At the time of sampling, all cohort members were nominally healthy, though unrecorded immune exposures were likely present. The donor tested CMV seronegative and was one of the 352 seronegative cohort members. Each donor provided a peripheral blood sample, and peripheral blood mononuclear cells were used for TCR beta sequencing. Genomic DNA extraction from the blood cell samples was performed with the Qiagen DNeasy Blood Extraction Kit.

The TCR was taken from a man younger than 40 in good health and CMV-seronegative. Recombination joined TRBV27 with TRBJ2-7, with 7 bases in between that match TRBD1. Sequencing was done on a sample of PBMCs. CDR3 protein: CASSLYRPGTVSYEQYF. The DNA sequence is given as TGTGCCAGCAGTTTATATAGGCCCGGGACAGTCTCCTACGAGCAGTACTTC.